This T cell receptor beta chain was retrieved from a study of blood T cell repertoires in COVID-19. Looking at the study overall: Sites in the United States, Italy and Spain provided acute and convalescent COVID-19 samples.

Those who participated ranged in age from roughly 18 to 89 years and resided in around 22 US areas. The assay was immunoSEQ multiplex PCR, and TCRdb's table has in-frame clones only and misses some. The table records about 180,000 clones, approximately 85% of them present only once. Sample: PBMCs or T cells enriched from blood (not recorded which). The TCR sequence derives from a woman aged 18-35 years who had recovered from COVID-19.

CDR3 nucleotides: TGTGCAAGTCGCTTAGGCCGGACTAGGGGCGGCTACACCTTC. Protein product: CASRLGRTRGGYTF. The J gene is TRBJ1-2, the V gene TRBV12-2. TRBV12-2 corresponds to a pseudogene. The CDR3 runs 14 residues.